This record looks at one T cell receptor beta chain sequence and its context. Per germline, CDR1 LGHNT and CDR2 FRNRAP. Deletions cut 5 bases from V and 3 bases from J, with 16 bases between. This CDR3 region has 15 residues. This sample was included in a study of human thymus T cells. The thymus tissue came from resections taken during corrective heart surgery. Profiling relied on immunoSEQ multiplex PCR, and the TCRdb table lists in-frame clones only, not all of them. The sample comprises some 130,000 clones, more than 90% of which are singletons, and 0.02% to 0.025% rests with the top ten. The specimen was thymus tissue. This chain links TRBV12-5 with TRBJ1-1; weak D call: TRBD1 (5 bases). This TCR was recovered from a boy in the first two years of life with a congenital heart defect but otherwise immunologically healthy. The CDR3 region is CASGVGGEAYTEAFF. CDR3 nucleotides: TGTGCTAGTGGTGTGGGGGGGGAAGCCTACACTGAAGCTTTCTTT.